This record looks at one T cell receptor beta chain sequence and its context. Its target is unknown. The entry originates in a study of cytomegalovirus exposure and HLA in healthy donors. Overall study results and limits: Some V segments (TRBV6-2 and TRBV6-3 among them) were excluded as indistinguishable.

The PCR ran on 60 Vbeta and 13 Jbeta primers. This table comes from immunoSEQ multiplex PCR, and its TCRdb copy is limited to in-frame clones, with some not included. The data show under 150,000 clones, with around 85% seen just once and 6.7% held by the top ten. The J segment lost 9 bases and the V segment lost 0 bases, leaving 8 bases of the junction unmatched. Per germline, CDR1 SGHRS and CDR2 YFSETQ. The CDR3 sequence is 15 residues long. Sequencing was performed on PBMCs. This chain joins TRBV5-1 and TRBJ2-1; 8 nucleotides match TRBD1. The clonotype originates from a woman aged 25 to 45 in good health and CMV-seropositive. For the CDR3, the DNA is TGCGCCAGCAGCTTGGCCAGCCCGGGACAGGCTGAGCAGTTCTTC. Its protein product is CASSLASPGQAEQFF.